This paragraph covers one T cell receptor beta chain sequence. The antigen is undetermined. This record comes from a study of T cell repertoires in cytomegalovirus infection. Study-wide context: Use of recently identified HLA-C-restricted and well-studied HLA-B-restricted CMV epitopes was part of the study. Evidence of both CMV infection and a matching HLA type came from public TCR beta signatures. Study findings and constraints: HLA-C-restricted CMV clonotypes gave the most frequent clonotype in two of eight donors. The study identified carriers of CMV plus the relevant HLA from cumulative public TCR beta family frequency.

One entry per CDR3 protein, called by TCRdb with MiXCR from the reads. The sample shows 360,000 or so distinct CDR3 sequences, about 35% of them seen only once. The length of the CDR3 is 16 residues. V was trimmed by 4 bases and J by 10 bases, leaving 22 bases between them. From germline, CDR1 is KGHDR and CDR2 SFDVKD. The V gene is TRBV24-1, the J gene TRBJ2-1, with D possibly TRBD2 on 7 matching bases. This receptor was obtained from a human donor in good health (CMV status not recorded). Some clones in this sample may be carry-over from other donors' samples. The sample in question was cultured PBMCs, obtained from culture after CMV antigen stimulation. The DNA of the CDR3 is TGTGCCACCAGTGACCCCGGAGGGGGGAGGGCCTGGGAGCAGTTCTTC. It is translated as CATSDPGGGRAWEQFF.